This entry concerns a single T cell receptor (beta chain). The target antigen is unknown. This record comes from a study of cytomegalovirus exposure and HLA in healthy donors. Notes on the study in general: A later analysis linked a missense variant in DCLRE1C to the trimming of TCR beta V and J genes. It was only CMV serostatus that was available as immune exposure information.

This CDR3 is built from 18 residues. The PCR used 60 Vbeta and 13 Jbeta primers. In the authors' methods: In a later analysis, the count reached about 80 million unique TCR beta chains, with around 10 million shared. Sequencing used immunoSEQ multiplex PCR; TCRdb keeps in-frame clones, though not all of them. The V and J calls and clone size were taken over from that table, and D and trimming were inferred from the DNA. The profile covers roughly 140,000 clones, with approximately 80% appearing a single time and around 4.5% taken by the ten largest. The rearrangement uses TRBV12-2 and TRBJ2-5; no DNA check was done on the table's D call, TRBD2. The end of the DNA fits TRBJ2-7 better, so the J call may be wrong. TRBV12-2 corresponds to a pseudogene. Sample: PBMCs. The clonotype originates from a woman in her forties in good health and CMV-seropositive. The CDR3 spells CASRLAREDYPSSYEQYF. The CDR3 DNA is TGTGCAAGTCGCTTAGCGAGGGAGGACTACCCGAGCTCCTACGAGCAGTACTTC.